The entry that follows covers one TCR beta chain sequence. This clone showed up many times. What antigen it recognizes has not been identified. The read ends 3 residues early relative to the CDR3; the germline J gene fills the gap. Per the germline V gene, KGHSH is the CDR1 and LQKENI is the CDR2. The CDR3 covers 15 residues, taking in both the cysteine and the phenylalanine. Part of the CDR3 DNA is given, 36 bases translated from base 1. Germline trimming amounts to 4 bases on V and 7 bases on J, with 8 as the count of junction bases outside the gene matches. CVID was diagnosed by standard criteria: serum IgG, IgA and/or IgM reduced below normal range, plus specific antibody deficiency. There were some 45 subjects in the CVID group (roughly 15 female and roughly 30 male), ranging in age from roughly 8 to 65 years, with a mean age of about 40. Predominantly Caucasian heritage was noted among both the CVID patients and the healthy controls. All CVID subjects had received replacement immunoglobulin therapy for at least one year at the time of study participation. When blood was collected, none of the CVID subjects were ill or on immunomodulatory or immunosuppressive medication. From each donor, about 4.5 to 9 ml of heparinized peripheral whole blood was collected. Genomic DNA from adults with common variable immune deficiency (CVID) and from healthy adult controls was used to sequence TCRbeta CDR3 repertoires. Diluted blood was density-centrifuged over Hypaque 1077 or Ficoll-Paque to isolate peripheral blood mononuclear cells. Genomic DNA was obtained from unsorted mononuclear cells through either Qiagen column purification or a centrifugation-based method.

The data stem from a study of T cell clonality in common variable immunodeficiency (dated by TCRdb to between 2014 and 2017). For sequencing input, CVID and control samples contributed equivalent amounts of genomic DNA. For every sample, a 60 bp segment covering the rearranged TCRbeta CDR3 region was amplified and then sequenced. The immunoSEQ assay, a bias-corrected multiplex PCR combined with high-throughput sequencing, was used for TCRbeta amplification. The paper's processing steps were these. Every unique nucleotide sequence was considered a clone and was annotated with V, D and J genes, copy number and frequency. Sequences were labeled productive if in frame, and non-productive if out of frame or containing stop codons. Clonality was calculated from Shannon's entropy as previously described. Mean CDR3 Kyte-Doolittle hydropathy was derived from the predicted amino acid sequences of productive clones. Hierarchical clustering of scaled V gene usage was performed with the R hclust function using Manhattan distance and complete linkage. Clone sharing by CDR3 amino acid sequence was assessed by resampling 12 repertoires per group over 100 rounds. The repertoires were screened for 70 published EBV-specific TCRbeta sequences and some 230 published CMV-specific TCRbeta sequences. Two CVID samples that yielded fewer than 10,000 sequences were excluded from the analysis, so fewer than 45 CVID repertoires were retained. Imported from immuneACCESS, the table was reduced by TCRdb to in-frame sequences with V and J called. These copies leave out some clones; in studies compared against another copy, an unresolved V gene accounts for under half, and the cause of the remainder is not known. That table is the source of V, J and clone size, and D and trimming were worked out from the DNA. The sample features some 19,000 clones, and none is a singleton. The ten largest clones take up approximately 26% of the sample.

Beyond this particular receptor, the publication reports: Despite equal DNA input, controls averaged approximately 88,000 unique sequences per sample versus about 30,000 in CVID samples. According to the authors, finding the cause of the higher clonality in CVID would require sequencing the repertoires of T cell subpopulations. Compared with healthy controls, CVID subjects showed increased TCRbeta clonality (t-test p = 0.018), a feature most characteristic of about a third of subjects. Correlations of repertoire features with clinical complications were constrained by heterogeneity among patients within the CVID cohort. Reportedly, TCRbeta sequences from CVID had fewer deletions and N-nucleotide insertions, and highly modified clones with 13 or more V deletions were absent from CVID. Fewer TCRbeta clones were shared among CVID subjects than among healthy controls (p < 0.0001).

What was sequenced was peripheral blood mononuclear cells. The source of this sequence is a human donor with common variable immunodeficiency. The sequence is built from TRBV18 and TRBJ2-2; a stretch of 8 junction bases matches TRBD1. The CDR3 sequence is CASSRARGQGGELFF. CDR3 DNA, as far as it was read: TGTGCCAGCTCACGGGCCAGGGGGCAAGGCGGGGAG. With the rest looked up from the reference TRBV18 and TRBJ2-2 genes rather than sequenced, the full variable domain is NAGVMQNPRHLVRRRGQEARLRCSPMKGHSHVYWYRQLPEEGLKFMVYLQKENIIDESGMPKERFSAEFPKEGPSILRIQQVVRGDSAAYFCASSRARGQGGELFFGEGSRLTVL.